The 20 T cell receptor beta chains reported below all come from one sample, sequenced in a study of T cells in Graves' hyperthyroidism and ophthalmopathy. Amplification targeted TCR beta CDR3 regions from RNA transcripts. The TCR CDR3 first-round RT-PCR relied on the HTBI primer set. TCRdb re-derived calls from the multiplex PCR reads in MiXCR, one entry per CDR3 protein. Altogether about 640,000 distinct CDR3 sequences are present, around 21% being singletons, with the ten largest covering about 35%. The sample was blood. Source of these receptors: a young man with Graves' ophthalmopathy.

This clonotype appeared a few times. This rearrangement joins TRBV28 to TRBJ2-2; 7 nucleotides match TRBD1. This CDR3 has 15 residues. Looked up from germline, CDR1 is MDHEN and CDR2 is SYDVKM. With V trimmed by 9 bases and J by 1 base, 8 bases remained unmatched. CDR3 nucleotide sequence: TGTGCCAGTGACCCGGGACAGCTGAACACCGGGGAGCTGTTTTTT. Amino acid sequence: CASDPGQLNTGELFF.

This clonotype has ten or more counts. The chain is built from TRBV18 and TRBJ2-5; D gene ambiguous. The ends were cut back, 8 bases at V and 4 bases at J, with 8 bases in the middle. This CDR3 comprises 11 residues. Germline V gene data show CDR1 as KGHSH and CDR2 as LQKENI. CDR3 sequence: CASSPRETQYF. CDR3 bases: TGTGCCAGCAGCCCCCGAGAGACCCAGTACTTC.

This clonotype has a handful of counts. V usage is TRBV28 and J usage is TRBJ2-5, with 11 bases that match TRBD1. Unmatched junction bases numbered 5, after V lost 4 bases and J lost 1 base. Germline CDR1 and CDR2: MDHEN and SYDVKM. This CDR3 comprises 16 residues. The CDR3 DNA follows: TGTGCCAGCAGTTATACCGGGACAGGGGGCCAAGAGACCCAGTACTTC. Translated: CASSYTGTGGQETQYF.

This clonotype came up a few times. The rearrangement links TRBV7-2 to TRBJ2-2; 10 bases are shared with TRBD2. CDR1 and CDR2 from the germline V gene are SGHTA and FQGNSA. This CDR3 comprises 17 residues. V trimming: 4 bases; J trimming: 2 bases; junction bases outside the gene matches: 7. CDR3 bases: TGTGCCAGCAGCTCCGTTCTAGCGGGAGCCAACACCGGGGAGCTGTTTTTT. Translated, it gives CASSSVLAGANTGELFF.

The V call is TRBV6-6, the J call TRBJ2-7, with 10 nucleotides matching TRBD1. The CDR3 contains 14 residues. CDR1 and CDR2 (germline): MNHNY, SVGAGI (reference sequence). V lost 0 bases and J lost 6; bases outside the gene matches: 2. The CDR3 bases are TGTGCCAGCAGTTACTCGGACAGGGGGGGCGAGCAGTACTTC. Amino acid sequence: CASSYSDRGGEQYF.

This chain joins TRBV29-1 and TRBJ2-7, with D unclear. The CDR3 has 11 amino acids. The germline CDR1 and CDR2 sequences are SQVTM and ANQGSEA. Trimming removed 7 bases from V and 6 bases from J, with 13 bases in between. CDR3 in amino acids: CSARTIFEQYF. The CDR3 DNA sequence: TGCAGCGCCAGGACCATCTTCGAGCAGTACTTC.

Many counts were recorded for this clonotype. The genes are TRBV11-2 and TRBJ2-7; TRBD1 is a possible D gene (6 bases). The V gene lost 5 bases and the J gene lost 6 bases, with 17 bases spanning the gap. This CDR3 spans 14 amino acids. CDR1 and CDR2 (germline): SGHAT, FQNNGV. CDR3 residues: CASSPPTGTGEQYF. The CDR3 DNA follows: TGTGCCAGCAGCCCCCCGACAGGCACTGGCGAGCAGTACTTC.

The chain uses TRBV20-1 and TRBJ2-1; 13 positions agree with TRBD2. The V and J ends lost 6 bases and 6 bases, in that order; junction bases with no gene match: 5. Germline V lookup: CDR1 DFQATT, CDR2 SNEGSKA (reference sequence). This CDR3 comprises 14 residues. The CDR3 region is CSATTSGRANEQFF. In nucleotides, the CDR3 is TGCAGTGCGACCACTAGCGGGAGGGCCAATGAGCAGTTCTTC.

This clonotype occurred many times. The chain is built from TRBV11-2 and TRBJ2-7, with 7 bases identical to TRBD1. CDR1 is SGHAT, CDR2 FQNNGV, per germline. This CDR3 is built from 14 residues. V was clipped by 5 bases and J by 0 bases; unmatched bases: 4. This chain's CDR3 is CASSPGGSSYEQYF. CDR3 sequence (DNA): TGTGCCAGCAGCCCAGGGGGTAGCTCCTACGAGCAGTACTTC.

The chain couples TRBV6-2 or TRBV6-3 to TRBJ2-3, with D tentatively TRBD2 (5 bases). The V end lost 6 bases, the J end lost 7 bases, and 17 bases lay between the germline ends. The CDR3 loop spans 14 amino acids. Germline CDR1 MNHEY, CDR2 SVGEGT. The CDR3 nucleotides are TGTGCCAGCAGACCGGACTCGAACACGAATACGCAGTATTTT. It codes for CASRPDSNTNTQYF.

The rearrangement joins TRBV20-1 to TRBJ1-1; D may be TRBD1 (6 bases). Looked up from germline, CDR1 is DFQATT and CDR2 is SNEGSKA (reference sequence). Trimming left V 3 bases short and J 0 bases short, with 8 bases between. The CDR3 has 13 amino acids. Written as DNA, the CDR3 is TGCAGTGCTAGTAGGGGGATGAACACTGAAGCTTTCTTT. It encodes CSASRGMNTEAFF.

This clonotype was observed many times. CDR3 amino acids: CASSLEGSVALGAFF. The CDR3 DNA reads as TGTGCCAGCAGCTTAGAAGGTAGTGTAGCCTTGGGAGCTTTCTTT. The chain combines TRBV7-2 with TRBJ1-1; no firm D call. V lost 1 base and J 10 bases, leaving 19 bases between the germline ends. The CDR3 covers 15 residues. Germline-derived CDR1 and CDR2 are SGHTA and FQGNSA.

The chain joins TRBV7-9 to TRBJ2-3; a weak D match, TRBD2 (6 bases). Trimming left V 3 bases short and J 1 base short, with 17 bases between. From germline, CDR1 is SEHNR and CDR2 FQNEAQ (reference sequence). The CDR3 runs to 17 residues. CDR3 protein: CASSFPPKGGGTDTQYF. In DNA form, the CDR3 reads TGTGCCAGCAGCTTCCCTCCTAAGGGCGGGGGCACAGATACGCAGTATTTT. Using reference TRBV7-9 and TRBJ2-3 for the parts outside the CDR3, the full variable domain is DTGVSQNPRHKITKRGQNVTFRCDPISEHNRLYWYRQTLGQGPEFLTYFQNEAQLEKSRLLSDRFSAERPKGSFSTLEIQRTEQGDSAMYLCASSFPPKGGGTDTQYFGPGTRLTVL.

The chain recombines TRBV6-5 with TRBJ2-5; no reliable D call. V was shortened by 2 bases and J by 3 bases, with 10 bases between the two germline ends. Germline V gives CDR1 MNHEY, CDR2 SVGAGI. The CDR3 spans 14 residues. DNA for the CDR3: TGTGCCAGCAGTTACCTGGGCAGTGAAGAGACCCAGTACTTC. Protein: CASSYLGSEETQYF.

A few counts support this clonotype. The chain recombines TRBV30 with TRBJ1-4; maybe TRBD1 (5 bases). V shed 4 bases and J shed 10 bases, with 13 bases lying between them. CDR1 is GTSNPN, CDR2 SVGIG, per germline (reference sequence). This CDR3 spans 12 amino acids. The CDR3 protein is CAWTGGSGKLFF. The CDR3, as DNA: TGTGCCTGGACGGGGGGGAGCGGAAAACTGTTTTTT.

In its sample, this clonotype was seen many times. The CDR3 DNA reads TGCGCCAGCAGCCAAGTCGGGGTGTTGGTCACAGATACGCAGTATTTT. Translation gives CASSQVGVLVTDTQYF. V usage is TRBV4-1 and J usage is TRBJ2-3, with D possibly being TRBD2 (5 bases). The CDR3 sequence is 16 residues long. V shed 1 base and J shed 2 bases, with 13 bases lying between them. Germline V gives CDR1 MGHRA, CDR2 YSYEKL.

The table lists this clonotype with a few counts. The V gene is TRBV28, the J gene TRBJ2-7; D unclear. This CDR3 has 13 residues. CDR1 MDHEN and CDR2 SYDVKM come from the germline V gene. V was cut by 4 bases and J by 3 bases, with 10 bases left in between. In nucleotides, the CDR3 is TGTGCCAGCAGTTCTAACTCCCGCTACGAGCAGTACTTC. Protein: CASSSNSRYEQYF.

This clonotype was observed a few times. This chain joins TRBV18 and TRBJ2-7; 10 bases line up with TRBD1. The V segment lost 3 bases and the J segment 7 bases; nucleotides outside the gene matches: 12. In germline, CDR1 is KGHSH, CDR2 LQKENI. CDR3 length: 16 residues. This chain's CDR3 is CASSPCAGQGVCEQYF. CDR3 sequence (DNA): TGTGCCAGCTCACCCTGCGCCGGACAGGGGGTTTGTGAGCAGTACTTC.

The chain combines TRBV6-2 or TRBV6-3 with TRBJ2-1, with D hard to call. Deletions cut 4 bases from V and 5 bases from J, with 9 bases between. Germline lookup yields CDR1 MNHEY and CDR2 SVGEGT. The CDR3 has 13 amino acids. CDR3 residues: CASSSPGNNEQFF. In nucleotides, the CDR3 is TGTGCCAGCAGTTCCCCCGGCAACAATGAGCAGTTCTTC.

The sample holds many counts of this clonotype. J is TRBJ1-6 and V is TRBV20-1; TRBD1 matches at 9 bases. The CDR3 contains 15 residues. Trimming took 6 bases from V and 8 from J; bases not matched to a gene: 11. Germline V lookup: CDR1 DFQATT, CDR2 SNEGSKA (reference sequence). The CDR3 region is CSANTGGNRDSPLHF. As DNA, the CDR3 is TGCAGTGCCAACACAGGGGGCAATCGCGATTCACCCCTCCACTTT.